The sample holds many counts of the clone carrying this T cell receptor (beta chain). Trimming took off 4 bases at V and 0 bases at J, with 13 bases between the two ends. Germline V CDR1 and CDR2: SGHRS, YFSETQ. This CDR3 contains 16 residues. Unique molecular identifiers were used in preparing the TCRbeta library. TCRdb re-derived calls from the PCR reads in MiXCR, one entry per CDR3 protein. The sample holds around 200,000 distinct CDR3 sequences, approximately 6.8% seen once. The data originate from a study of T-cell reconstitution after alpha-beta-depleted transplantation in children. V gene TRBV5-1 combines with J gene TRBJ2-2, with unresolved D. The sequences come from PBMCs from the stem cell graft donor, collected from the stem cell graft. The sequence was obtained from a human donor who donated a stem cell graft to a child with Wiskott-Aldrich syndrome. The CDR3 nucleotides read TGCGCCAGCAGCCCCGGTCCGGTAGCGAACACCGGGGAGCTGTTTTTT. Its protein product is CASSPGPVANTGELFF.